This T cell receptor (beta chain) came from a study of blood T cell repertoires in COVID-19. Study-level information: The samples span acute and convalescent COVID-19 from the United States, Italy and Spain. Sample material is recorded as cDNA or gDNA derived from T cells, B-cell-depleted T cells, or PBMCs.

In the original analysis: Amplifying reference gene primers gave estimates of nucleated cell counts. Here immunoSEQ multiplex PCR was the method, and the copy in TCRdb shows in-frame clones only, minus some. V and J calls and clone size are copied from that table; D and trimming were computed from the DNA. The sample consists of roughly 90,000 clones, 80% to 90% of them appearing once. The CDR3 length is 16 residues. The V and J ends lost 4 bases and 3 bases, in that order; junction bases with no gene match: 5. Germline V lookup: CDR1 LGHDT, CDR2 YNNKEL (reference sequence). This clone was seen only a few times.

The rearrangement links TRBV3-1 (or the pseudogene TRBV3-2) to TRBJ2-7; 14 positions match TRBD2. This clonotype originated in an elderly woman with active COVID-19. Material: peripheral blood. CDR3 region: CASSRGTSGSNYEQYF. The CDR3 DNA reads TGTGCCAGCAGCCGCGGGACTAGCGGGAGTAACTACGAGCAGTACTTC.